Listed below are T cell receptor beta chains from one sample, sequenced in a study of cytomegalovirus exposure and HLA in healthy donors. The data were produced by immunoSEQ multiplex PCR, yet TCRdb's version contains in-frame clones alone and is incomplete. Here the sample spans around 100,000 clones, 75% to 90% being singletons. The sequencing input was PBMCs. The receptors were gathered from a man aged 35 to 55 in good health and CMV-seronegative. The CDR3 runs from the conserved cysteine through the conserved F or W. A D gene is named only where the DNA matches it firmly. A row's size may be missing; if present it is once, few, many or a size class.

clone size,V gene,D gene,J gene,CDR3 protein,CDR3 DNA
-,TRBV16,TRBD1,TRBJ1-2,CASSQSEAGTGGGYTF,TGTGCCAGCAGCCAATCCGAGGCCGGGACAGGTGGAGGCTACACCTTC
-,TRBV5-8,-,TRBJ1-1,CASSFALGAFMNTEAFF,TGTGCCAGCAGCTTCGCATTGGGGGCCTTCATGAACACTGAAGCTTTCTTT
-,TRBV14,TRBD2,TRBJ2-7,CASSQALAGARRWYF,TGTGCCAGCAGCCAAGCGCTAGCGGGGGCCCGCCGGTGGTACTTC
-,TRBV6-1,-,TRBJ1-4,CASSVGGANEKLFF,TGTGCCAGCAGTGTGGGAGGAGCTAATGAAAAACTGTTTTTT
-,TRBV10-3,-,TRBJ1-5,CAISEIGRGQPQHF,TGTGCCATCAGTGAGATAGGTCGGGGACAGCCCCAGCATTTT
-,TRBV5-1,-,TRBJ1-1,CASSSDRTNTEAFF,TGCGCCAGCAGCTCAGACAGGACGAACACTGAAGCTTTCTTT
few,TRBV7-3,-,TRBJ2-5,CASSLITEETQYF,TGTGCCAGCAGCTTAATCACGGAAGAGACCCAGTACTTC
many,TRBV7-8,TRBD1,TRBJ2-2,CASSSDREVTGELFF,TGTGCCAGCAGCTCGGACAGGGAGGTCACCGGGGAGCTGTTTTTT
-,TRBV7-9,-,TRBJ2-5,CASSVSGVSQYF,TGTGCCAGCAGCGTTTCGGGTGTCTCCCAGTACTTC
-,TRBV7-2,-,TRBJ2-5,CASSLVRAETQYF,TGTGCCAGCAGCTTAGTGAGGGCAGAGACCCAGTACTTC
-,TRBV19,-,TRBJ2-7,CASSKYSSYEQYF,TGTGCCAGTAGTAAATACAGCTCCTACGAGCAGTACTTC